The entry below describes one T cell receptor beta chain. The antigen is unknown. An end of the junction differs from the germline gene, which may be a read error. Under the authors' procedure: A distant-metastasis classifier for papillary thyroid cancer was built using CDR3 differences across clinicopathological groups. With MiXCR, TCRdb reprocessed the PCR reads. For this entry, the V and J calls and clone size follow TCRdb and not the study's own pipeline. This sample has approximately 14,000 clones, with around 4% found just once. The CDR3 has 14 amino acids. Germline assignment: CDR1 MDHEN and CDR2 SYDVKM. The sample originates from a study of metastatic and nonmetastatic thyroid tumors. About the study: A comparison of repertoires was made across blood and tumor or nodule tissue from malignant and benign thyroid patients. Study conclusions and caveats: Reportedly, malignant thyroid tumors had significantly higher TCR beta diversity than benign nodules, in blood and tumor.

Thyroid surgery had not been preceded by any treatment in any patient. V is TRBV28 and J is TRBJ2-2, with D perhaps matching TRBD1 (6 bases). The material sequenced was tumor tissue. This clonotype originated in a female donor with papillary thyroid cancer or a benign thyroid nodule (not recorded which). Some clones in this sample may be carry-over from other donors' samples. CDR3 DNA sequence: TGTGCCAGCAGTTTATCAGGGGTCACCGGGGAGCAGTTTTTT. Protein sequence: CASSLSGVTGEQFF.